The present TCR beta chain was sequenced within a study of Graves' ophthalmopathy and Graves' hyperthyroidism. The wider study: Researchers obtained peripheral blood at initial diagnosis, before any treatment had begun.

This clonotype was detected ten times or more. The antigen is undetermined. Amplified material comprised TCR beta CDR3 regions derived from RNA transcripts. An initial RT-PCR round employing HTBI primers preceded a second-round multiplex PCR. TCRdb reanalysed the multiplex PCR reads using MiXCR and keeps one entry per CDR3 protein. Here the sample spans hundreds of thousands of distinct CDR3 sequences, around 21% being singletons. Study results and limitations: Using a 13-signature model, the authors split ophthalmopathy from stable hyperthyroidism, with 85% to 90% sensitivity and 81.08% specificity.

Over 18 months of follow-up, stable hyperthyroidism required that no ophthalmopathy appear. Pregnancy or lactation, uncontrolled infections and other autoimmune diseases were grounds for excluding patients. Germline V lookup: CDR1 MRHNA, CDR2 SNTAGT. The CDR3 totals 18 residues. V gave up 6 bases and J gave up 1 base; unmatched junction bases: 13. The sample was peripheral blood. This TCR was sampled from a woman aged 18-30 years with stable Graves' hyperthyroidism. The chain employs TRBV6-4 and TRBJ2-2; 8 bases agree with TRBD1. The CDR3 sequence: CASSSDPYRGWNTGELFF. CDR3 sequence (DNA): TGTGCCAGCAGCTCAGATCCCTACAGGGGGTGGAACACCGGGGAGCTGTTTTTT.